Listed below are T cell receptor beta chains from one sample, sequenced in a study of T cells in Graves' hyperthyroidism and ophthalmopathy. MiXCR, run by TCRdb on the multiplex PCR reads, gives a single entry per CDR3 protein. Of over 500,000 distinct CDR3 sequences in the sample, 12% to 15% were seen once. The sample was blood. The origin of the receptors is a middle-aged woman with Graves' hyperthyroidism. Each CDR3 is given with its conserved first and last residue. A D gene is named only where the DNA matches it firmly. The size entry is marked missing in some rows and otherwise reads once, few, many or a size class.

few,TRBV12-3/TRBV12-4,.,TRBJ1-4,CASSQTQGYEKLFF,TGTGCCAGCAGCCAAACACAGGGTTATGAAAAACTGTTTTTT
many,TRBV15,TRBD1,TRBJ2-7,CATSRGGTGKWQYF,TGTGCCACCAGCAGAGGTGGGACAGGAAAATGGCAGTACTTC
many,TRBV20-1,TRBD2,TRBJ2-7,CSAGLAVYEQYF,TGCAGTGCCGGACTAGCGGTATACGAGCAGTACTTC
.,TRBV5-6,TRBD1,TRBJ2-3,CASSLFTGGAGDTQYF,TGTGCCAGCAGTCTCTTCACAGGGGGCGCGGGAGATACGCAGTATTTT
few,TRBV27,TRBD2,TRBJ2-3,CASRDAGGYTDTQYF,TGTGCCAGCAGGGATGCGGGAGGGTACACAGATACGCAGTATTTT
.,TRBV6-5,TRBD1,TRBJ2-2,CASSYDRVGGELFF,TGTGCCAGCAGTTACGACAGGGTGGGCGGGGAGCTGTTTTTT
many,TRBV6-2/TRBV6-3,.,TRBJ2-2,CASSRTDTGELFF,TGTGCCAGCAGCCGGACGGACACCGGGGAGCTGTTTTTT
few,TRBV7-2,TRBD1,TRBJ1-5,CASSRGQGAQPQHF,TGTGCCAGCAGTAGAGGACAGGGGGCTCAGCCCCAGCATTTT
.,TRBV18,TRBD1,TRBJ2-7,CASSPQVDVGTGGYEQYF,TGTGCCAGCTCTCCTCAGGTTGATGTTGGGACAGGCGGCTACGAGCAGTACTTC
many,TRBV7-3,.,TRBJ2-1,CASSFSGYSSYNEQFF,TGTGCCAGCAGCTTCTCGGGGTACAGCTCCTACAATGAGCAGTTCTTC
many,TRBV27,.,TRBJ2-2,CASSLNRPGELFF,TGTGCCAGCAGTTTGAACAGACCCGGGGAGCTGTTTTTT
.,TRBV5-4,.,TRBJ1-2,CASSDGQSSYGYTF,TGTGCCAGCAGTGATGGACAGTCGTCCTATGGCTACACCTTC
.,TRBV27,.,TRBJ2-1,CASRTGGDEQFF,TGTGCTAGCAGGACTGGCGGGGATGAGCAGTTCTTC
few,TRBV4-2,.,TRBJ1-2,CASSQDWDISNYGYTF,TGTGCCAGCAGCCAAGATTGGGACATATCTAACTATGGCTACACCTTC
many,TRBV5-1,TRBD2,TRBJ2-7,CASSLGLAGRGTYEQYF,TGCGCCAGCAGCTTGGGGCTAGCGGGCCGAGGGACCTACGAGCAGTACTTC
few,TRBV28,TRBD1,TRBJ1-5,CASSLQTGGINQPQHF,TGTGCCAGCAGTTTGCAGACAGGGGGAATAAATCAGCCCCAGCATTTT
many,TRBV5-5,.,TRBJ1-5,CASSLASGDQPQHF,TGTGCCAGCAGCTTGGCCAGTGGCGATCAGCCCCAGCATTTT
many,TRBV7-2,.,TRBJ2-7,CASRKASALHYEQYF,TGTGCCAGCAGAAAGGCGTCTGCTCTTCACTACGAGCAGTACTTC
many,TRBV7-8,.,TRBJ2-1,CASSTNLLSTGYNEQFF,TGTGCCAGCAGCACAAACCTGTTATCGACAGGCTACAATGAGCAGTTCTTC
many,TRBV2,TRBD2,TRBJ2-7,CASSVGLATYEQYF,TGTGCCAGCAGTGTGGGACTAGCAACCTACGAGCAGTACTTC
many,TRBV27,.,TRBJ2-5,CASSLSDQETQYF,TGTGCCAGCAGTTTATCAGACCAAGAGACCCAGTACTTC
many,TRBV7-2,.,TRBJ2-1,CASSLFEGYSYNEQFF,TGTGCCAGCAGCTTGTTCGAGGGGTATTCCTACAATGAGCAGTTCTTC